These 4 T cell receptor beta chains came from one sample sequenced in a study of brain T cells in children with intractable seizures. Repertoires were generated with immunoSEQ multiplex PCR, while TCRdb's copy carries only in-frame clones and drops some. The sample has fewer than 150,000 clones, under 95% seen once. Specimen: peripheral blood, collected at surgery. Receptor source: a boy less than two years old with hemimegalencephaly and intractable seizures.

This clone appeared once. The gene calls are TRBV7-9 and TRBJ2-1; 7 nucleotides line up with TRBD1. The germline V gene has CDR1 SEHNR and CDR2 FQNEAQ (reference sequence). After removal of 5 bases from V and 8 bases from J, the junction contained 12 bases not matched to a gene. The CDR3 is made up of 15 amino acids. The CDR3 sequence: CASSLEGSQGHEQFF. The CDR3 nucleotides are TGTGCCAGCAGCCTCGAGGGGTCACAGGGGCATGAGCAGTTCTTC.

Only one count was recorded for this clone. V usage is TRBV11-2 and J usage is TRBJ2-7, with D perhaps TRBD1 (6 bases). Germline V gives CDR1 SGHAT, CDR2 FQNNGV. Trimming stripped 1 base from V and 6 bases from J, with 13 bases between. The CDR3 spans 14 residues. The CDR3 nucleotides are TGTGCCAGCAGCTTAGTGGGACATTCTTTCGAGCAGTACTTC. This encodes CASSLVGHSFEQYF.

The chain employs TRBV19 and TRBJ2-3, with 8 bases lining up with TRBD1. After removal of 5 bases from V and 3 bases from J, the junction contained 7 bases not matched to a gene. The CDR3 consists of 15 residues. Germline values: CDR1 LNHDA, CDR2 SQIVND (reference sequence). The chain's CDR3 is CASSPGQGETDTQYF. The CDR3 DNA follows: TGTGCCAGTAGTCCCGGACAGGGAGAGACAGATACGCAGTATTTT.

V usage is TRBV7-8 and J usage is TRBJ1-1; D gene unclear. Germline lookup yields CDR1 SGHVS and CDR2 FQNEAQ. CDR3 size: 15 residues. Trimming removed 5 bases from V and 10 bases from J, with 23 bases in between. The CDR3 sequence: CASSQTVSTAPGAFF. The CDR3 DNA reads TGTGCCAGCAGCCAGACGGTTTCCACGGCACCGGGAGCTTTCTTT.